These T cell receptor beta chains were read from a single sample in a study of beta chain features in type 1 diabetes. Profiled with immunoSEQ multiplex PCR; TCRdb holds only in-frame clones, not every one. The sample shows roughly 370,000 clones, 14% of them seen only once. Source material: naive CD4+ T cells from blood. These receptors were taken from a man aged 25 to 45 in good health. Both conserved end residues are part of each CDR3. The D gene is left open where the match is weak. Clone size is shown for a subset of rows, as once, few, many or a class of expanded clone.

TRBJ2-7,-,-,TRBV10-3,TGTGCCATCAGTTCGAGGTCCTACGAGCAGTACTTC,CAISSRSYEQYF
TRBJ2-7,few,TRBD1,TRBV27,TGTGCCAGCAGTTCTCCGGGACAGGGTGCTGGAGAGCAGTACTTC,CASSSPGQGAGEQYF
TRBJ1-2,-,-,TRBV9,TGTGCCAGCAGCCTCCAGACAGGACTCTATGGCTACACCTTC,CASSLQTGLYGYTF
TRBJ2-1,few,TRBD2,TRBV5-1,TGCGCCAGCAGGCGGGAGGGGAACAATGAGCAGTTCTTC,CASRREGNNEQFF
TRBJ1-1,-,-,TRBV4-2,TGTGCCACCCATGGGCCTTTGAACACTGAAGCTTTCTTT,CATHGPLNTEAFF
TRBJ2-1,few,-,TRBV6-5,TGTGCCAGCAGTAGGACACCCTCCTACAATGAGCAGTTCTTC,CASSRTPSYNEQFF
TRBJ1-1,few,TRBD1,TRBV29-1,TGCAGCGTTGAACGACAGGGGAACACTGAAGCTTTCTTT,CSVERQGNTEAFF
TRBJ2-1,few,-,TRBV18,TGTGCCAGCTCACCACGCGACACGTCCATTACTACGAACAATGAGCAGTTCTTC,CASSPRDTSITTNNEQFF
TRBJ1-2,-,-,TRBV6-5,TGTGCCAGCAGTTACTCAAGAGGGAGAAGGGGCTACACCTTC,CASSYSRGRRGYTF
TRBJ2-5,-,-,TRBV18,TGTGCCAGCTCGATCACTTCGAGTCGAGAGACCCAGTACTTC,CASSITSSRETQYF
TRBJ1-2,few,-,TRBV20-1,TGCAGTGCTAAGTATGATGGCTACACCTTC,CSAKYDGYTF
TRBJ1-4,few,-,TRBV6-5,TGTGCCAGCAGAAGGAATGAAAAACTGTTTTTT,CASRRNEKLFF